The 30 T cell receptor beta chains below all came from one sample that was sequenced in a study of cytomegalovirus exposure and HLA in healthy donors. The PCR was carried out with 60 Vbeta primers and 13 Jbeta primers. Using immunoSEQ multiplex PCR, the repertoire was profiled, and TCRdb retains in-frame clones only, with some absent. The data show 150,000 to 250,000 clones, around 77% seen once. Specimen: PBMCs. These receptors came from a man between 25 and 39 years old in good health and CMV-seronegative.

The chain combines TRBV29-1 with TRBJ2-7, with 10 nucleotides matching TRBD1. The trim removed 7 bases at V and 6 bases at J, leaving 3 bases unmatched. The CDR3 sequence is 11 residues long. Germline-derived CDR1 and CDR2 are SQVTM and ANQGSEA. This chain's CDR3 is CSADRGSEQYF. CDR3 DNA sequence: TGCAGCGCGGACAGGGGGAGCGAGCAGTACTTC.

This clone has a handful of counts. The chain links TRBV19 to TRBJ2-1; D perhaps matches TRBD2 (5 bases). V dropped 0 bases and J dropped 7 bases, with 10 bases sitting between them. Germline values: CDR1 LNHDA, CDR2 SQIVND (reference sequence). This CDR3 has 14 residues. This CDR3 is CASSIEGGLNEQFF. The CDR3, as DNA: TGTGCCAGTAGTATAGAAGGCGGGTTAAATGAGCAGTTCTTC.

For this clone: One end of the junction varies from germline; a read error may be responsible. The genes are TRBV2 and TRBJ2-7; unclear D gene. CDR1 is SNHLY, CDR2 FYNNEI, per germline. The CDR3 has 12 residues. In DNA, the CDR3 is TGTGCCAGCACTGAAGGGTTGGCAGAGCAGTACTTC. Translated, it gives CASTEGLAEQYF.

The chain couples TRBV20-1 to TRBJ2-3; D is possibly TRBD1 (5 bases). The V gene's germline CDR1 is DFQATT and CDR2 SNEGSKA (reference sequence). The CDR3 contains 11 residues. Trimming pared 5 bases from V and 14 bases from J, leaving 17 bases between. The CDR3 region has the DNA TGCAGTGCTTTCTCGGCCCCAAGGGGGTATTTT. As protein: CSAFSAPRGYF.

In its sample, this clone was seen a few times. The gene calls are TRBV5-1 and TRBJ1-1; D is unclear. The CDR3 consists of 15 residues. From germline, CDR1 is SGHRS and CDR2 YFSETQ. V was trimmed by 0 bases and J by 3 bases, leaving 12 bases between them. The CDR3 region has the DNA TGCGCCAGCAGCTTGGCCGGCGGGGTTGACACTGAAGCTTTCTTT. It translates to CASSLAGGVDTEAFF.

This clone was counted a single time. CDR3 amino acids: CASSAKPGKWIVAFF. The CDR3 DNA reads as TGTGCCAGCAGTGCGAAACCCGGGAAATGGATCGTGGCTTTCTTT. This chain links TRBV25-1 with TRBJ1-1; D gene ambiguous. This CDR3 contains 15 residues. The germline CDR1 and CDR2 sequences are MGHDK and SYGVNS. V was trimmed by 4 bases and J by 11 bases, leaving 23 bases between them. Drawing the rest from reference TRBV25-1 and TRBJ1-1, the complete variable domain is EADIYQTPRYLVIGTGKKITLECSQTMGHDKMYWYQQDPGMELHLIHYSYGVNSTEKGDLSSESTVSRIRTEHFPLTLESARPSHTSQYLCASSAKPGKWIVAFFGQGTRLTVV.

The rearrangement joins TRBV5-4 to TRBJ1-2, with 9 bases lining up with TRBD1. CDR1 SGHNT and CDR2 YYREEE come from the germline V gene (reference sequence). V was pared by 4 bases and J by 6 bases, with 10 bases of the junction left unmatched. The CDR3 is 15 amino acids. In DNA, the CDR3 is TGTGCCAGCAGCATATGGGACAGGGCGGAGGATGGCTACACCTTC. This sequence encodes CASSIWDRAEDGYTF.

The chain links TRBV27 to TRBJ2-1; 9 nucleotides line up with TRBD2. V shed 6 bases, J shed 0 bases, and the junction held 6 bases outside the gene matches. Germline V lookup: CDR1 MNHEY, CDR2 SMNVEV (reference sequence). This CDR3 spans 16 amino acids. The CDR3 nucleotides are TGTGCCAGCAGCTCAGCTAGCGGGATCTCCTACAATGAGCAGTTCTTC. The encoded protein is CASSSASGISYNEQFF.

CDR3 protein: CASSLDTSGLSSYEQYF. The CDR3 DNA is TGCGCCAGCAGCTTGGATACTAGCGGGTTAAGCTCCTACGAGCAGTACTTC. This chain joins TRBV5-1 and TRBJ2-7; 9 positions match TRBD2. V shed 0 bases, J shed 0 bases, and the junction held 7 bases outside the gene matches. In germline, CDR1 is SGHRS, CDR2 YFSETQ. There are 17 residues in the CDR3.

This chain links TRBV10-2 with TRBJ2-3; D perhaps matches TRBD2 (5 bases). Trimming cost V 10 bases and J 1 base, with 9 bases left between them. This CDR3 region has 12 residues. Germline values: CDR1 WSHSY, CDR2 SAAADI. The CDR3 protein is CATDSGTDTQYF. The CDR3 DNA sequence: TGCGCCACCGATAGCGGCACAGATACGCAGTATTTT.

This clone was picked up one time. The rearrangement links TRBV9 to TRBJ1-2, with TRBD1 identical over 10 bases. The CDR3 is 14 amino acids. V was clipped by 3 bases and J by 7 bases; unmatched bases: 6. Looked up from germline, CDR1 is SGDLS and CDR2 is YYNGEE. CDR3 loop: CASSGDGTGVGYTF. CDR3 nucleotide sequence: TGTGCCAGCAGCGGAGATGGGACAGGGGTTGGCTACACCTTC.

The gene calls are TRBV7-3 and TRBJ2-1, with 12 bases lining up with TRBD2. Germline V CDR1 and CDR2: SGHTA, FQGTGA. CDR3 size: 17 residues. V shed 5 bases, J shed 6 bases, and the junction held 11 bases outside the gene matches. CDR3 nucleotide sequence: TGTGCCAGCAGCAATTCTAGGCTAGCGGGAGGGGGCAATGAGCAGTTCTTC. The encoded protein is CASSNSRLAGGGNEQFF.

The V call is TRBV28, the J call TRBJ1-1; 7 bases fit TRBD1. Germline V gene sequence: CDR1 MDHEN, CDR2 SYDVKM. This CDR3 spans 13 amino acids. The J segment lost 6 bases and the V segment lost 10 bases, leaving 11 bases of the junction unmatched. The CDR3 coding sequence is TGTGCCACGTACAGGGGTGATTTGGCTGAAGCTTTCTTT. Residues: CATYRGDLAEAFF.

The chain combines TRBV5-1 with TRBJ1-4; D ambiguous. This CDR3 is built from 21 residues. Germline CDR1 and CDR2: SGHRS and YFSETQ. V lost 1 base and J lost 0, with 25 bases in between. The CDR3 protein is CASSLIREVFFRGATNEKLFF. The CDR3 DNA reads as TGCGCCAGCAGCTTGATACGGGAGGTATTTTTCCGGGGAGCAACTAATGAAAAACTGTTTTTT.

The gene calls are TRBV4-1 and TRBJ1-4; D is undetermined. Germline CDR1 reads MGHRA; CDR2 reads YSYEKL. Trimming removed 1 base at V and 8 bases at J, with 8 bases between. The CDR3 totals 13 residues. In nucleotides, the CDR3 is TGCGCCAGCAGCCAAGGAGTAATCGAAAAACTGTTTTTT. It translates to CASSQGVIEKLFF.

The DNA of the CDR3 is TGTGCCCAGGGTGAAACACCATGGGCAGATACGCAGTATTTT. As protein: CAQGETPWADTQYF. The gene calls are TRBV4-2 and TRBJ2-3; D might be TRBD1 (5 bases). Germline CDR1 is LGHNA and CDR2 is YNFKEQ. This CDR3 is 14 amino acids long. Trimming stripped 11 bases from V and 4 bases from J, with 19 bases between.

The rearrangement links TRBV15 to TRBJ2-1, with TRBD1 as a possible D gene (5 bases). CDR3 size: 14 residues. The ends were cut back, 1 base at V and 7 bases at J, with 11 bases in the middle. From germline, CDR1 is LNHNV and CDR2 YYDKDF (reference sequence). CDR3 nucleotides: TGTGCCACCAGCAGAGCCGACAGAATAAATGAGCAGTTCTTC. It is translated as CATSRADRINEQFF.

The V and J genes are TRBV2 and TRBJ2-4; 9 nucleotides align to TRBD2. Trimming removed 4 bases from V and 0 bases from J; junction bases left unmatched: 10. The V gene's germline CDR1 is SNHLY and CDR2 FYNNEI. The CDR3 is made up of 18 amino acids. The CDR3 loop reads CASSGTSADSLAKNIQYF. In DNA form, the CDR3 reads TGTGCCAGCAGTGGGACTAGCGCGGACTCACTAGCCAAAAACATTCAGTACTTC.

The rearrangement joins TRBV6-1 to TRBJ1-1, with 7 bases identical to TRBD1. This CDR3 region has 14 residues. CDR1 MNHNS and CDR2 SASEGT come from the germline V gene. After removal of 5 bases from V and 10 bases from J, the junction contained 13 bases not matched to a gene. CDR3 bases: TGTGCCAGCAGTCCCAACCGACAGGGCTCAGGAGCTTTCTTT. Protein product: CASSPNRQGSGAFF.

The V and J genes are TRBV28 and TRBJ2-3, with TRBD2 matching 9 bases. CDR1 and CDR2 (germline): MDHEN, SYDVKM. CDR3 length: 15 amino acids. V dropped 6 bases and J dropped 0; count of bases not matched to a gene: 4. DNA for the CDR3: TGTGCCAGCAGACCGACTAGCGGAAGCACAGATACGCAGTATTTT. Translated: CASRPTSGSTDTQYF.

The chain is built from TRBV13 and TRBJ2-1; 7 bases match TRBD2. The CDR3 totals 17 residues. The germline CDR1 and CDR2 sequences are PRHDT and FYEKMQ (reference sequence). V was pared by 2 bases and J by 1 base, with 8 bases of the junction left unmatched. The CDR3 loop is CASSLTGGVGSYNEQFF. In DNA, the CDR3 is TGTGCCAGCAGCTTAACGGGGGGAGTGGGATCCTACAATGAGCAGTTCTTC.

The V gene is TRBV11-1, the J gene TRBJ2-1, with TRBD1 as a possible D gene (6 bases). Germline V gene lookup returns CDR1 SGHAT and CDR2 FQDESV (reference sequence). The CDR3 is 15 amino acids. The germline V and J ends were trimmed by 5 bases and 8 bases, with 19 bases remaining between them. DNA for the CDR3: TGTGCCAGCAGCCCCAGGGGCGAGCTTTTGGATGAGCAGTTCTTC. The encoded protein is CASSPRGELLDEQFF.

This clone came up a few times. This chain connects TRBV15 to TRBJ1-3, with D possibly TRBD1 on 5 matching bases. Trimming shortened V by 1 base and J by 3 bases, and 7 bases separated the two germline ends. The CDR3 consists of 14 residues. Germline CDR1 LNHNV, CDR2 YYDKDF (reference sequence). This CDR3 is CATSRGGGGNTIYF. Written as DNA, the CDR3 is TGTGCCACCAGCAGAGGCGGGGGTGGAAACACCATATATTTT.

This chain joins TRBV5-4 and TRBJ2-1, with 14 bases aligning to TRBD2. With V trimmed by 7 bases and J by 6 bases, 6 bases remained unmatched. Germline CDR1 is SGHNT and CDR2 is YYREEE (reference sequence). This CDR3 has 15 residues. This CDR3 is CASGSGLAGVNEQFF. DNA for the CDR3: TGTGCCAGCGGCTCGGGACTAGCGGGAGTCAATGAGCAGTTCTTC.

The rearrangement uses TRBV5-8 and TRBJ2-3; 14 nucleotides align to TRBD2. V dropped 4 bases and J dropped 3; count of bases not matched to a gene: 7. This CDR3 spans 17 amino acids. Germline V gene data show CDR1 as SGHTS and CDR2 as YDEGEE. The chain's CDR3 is CASSNRTSGRLTDTQYF. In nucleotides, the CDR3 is TGTGCCAGCAGCAATAGGACTAGCGGGAGGCTAACAGATACGCAGTATTTT.

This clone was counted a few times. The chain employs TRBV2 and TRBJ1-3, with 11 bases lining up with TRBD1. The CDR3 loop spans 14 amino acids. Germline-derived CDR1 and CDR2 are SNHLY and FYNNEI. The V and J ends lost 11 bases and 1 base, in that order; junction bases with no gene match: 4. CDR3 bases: TGTGCCGGAGGGACAGGGGGTTCTGGAAACACCATATATTTT. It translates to CAGGTGGSGNTIYF.

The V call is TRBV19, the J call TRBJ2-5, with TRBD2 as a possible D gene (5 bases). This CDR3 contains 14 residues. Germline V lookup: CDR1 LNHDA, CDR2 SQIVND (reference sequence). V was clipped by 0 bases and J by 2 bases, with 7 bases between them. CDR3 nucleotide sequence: TGTGCCAGTAGTATAGAGGGAGTTCAAGAGACCCAGTACTTC. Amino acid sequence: CASSIEGVQETQYF.

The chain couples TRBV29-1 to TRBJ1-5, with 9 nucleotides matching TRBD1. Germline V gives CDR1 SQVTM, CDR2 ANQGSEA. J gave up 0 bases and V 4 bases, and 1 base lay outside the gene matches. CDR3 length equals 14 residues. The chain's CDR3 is CSVVTGGSNQPQHF. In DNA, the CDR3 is TGCAGCGTTGTGACAGGGGGTAGCAATCAGCCCCAGCATTTT.

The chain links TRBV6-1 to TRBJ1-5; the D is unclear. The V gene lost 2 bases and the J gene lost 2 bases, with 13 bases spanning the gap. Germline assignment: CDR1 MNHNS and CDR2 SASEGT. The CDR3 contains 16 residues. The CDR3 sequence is CASSEFGGAGNQPQHF. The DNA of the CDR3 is TGTGCCAGCAGTGAATTTGGAGGAGCTGGCAATCAGCCCCAGCATTTT.

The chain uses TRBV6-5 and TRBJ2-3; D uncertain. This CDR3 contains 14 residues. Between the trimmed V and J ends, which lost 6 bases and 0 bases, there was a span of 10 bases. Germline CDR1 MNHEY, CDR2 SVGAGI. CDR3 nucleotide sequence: TGTGCCAGCAGGGGTAGAGGTAGCACAGATACGCAGTATTTT. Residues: CASRGRGSTDTQYF.